The clone carrying this TCR beta chain was seen at least ten times. Its antigen is not identified. The source of the sample is a study of T cell repertoires in cytomegalovirus infection. Overall study context: It can be stated that public TCR beta signatures indicated CMV infection as well as a matching HLA type. General study points: CMV-specific HLA-C-restricted TCR beta clonotypes dominated the ex vivo response. Adding up the frequency of public TCR beta families identified people who carried CMV plus the relevant HLA.

Each CDR3 protein gets one entry after TCRdb re-called the reads with MiXCR. The data hold 170,000 or so distinct CDR3 sequences, with around 14% observed a single time. Germline CDR1 reads SGHAT; CDR2 reads FQDESV (reference sequence). With 2 bases removed from V and 6 bases from J, the gap between germline ends came to 22 bases. There are 18 residues in the CDR3. V gene TRBV11-1 combines with J gene TRBJ2-2; unclear D gene. The clonotype was recovered from a human donor in good health (CMV status not recorded). Some clones in this sample may be carry-over from other donors' samples. Material: PBMCs. CDR3 sequence (DNA): TGTGCCAGCAGCTTACCCTCTGCCCCCGCGGCAGAGGCCGGGGAGCTGTTTTTT. It translates to CASSLPSAPAAEAGELFF.